The clone carrying this T cell receptor (beta chain) was counted at least ten times. Its matching antigen is unknown. These data originate in a study of T cells after yellow fever vaccination. Study-wide background: The authors prepared low-cell-number fractions using SMART-Seq v4 Ultra Low Input.

Findings and caveats of the study: A faster peak, day 5 versus 15, was reached by the weaker secondary response.

By 5'RACE template switching, TCR cDNA was produced, with a universal primer site and UMIs added in the process. MiXCR was run by TCRdb on the 5' RACE reads, yielding one entry per CDR3 protein. Of some 110,000 distinct CDR3 sequences listed, 6.5% to 9% are singletons. The starting material was CD8+ T cells sorted from PBMCs, obtained 45 days after the yellow fever booster vaccination. The receptor comes from a young man who received the YFV17D yellow fever vaccine.

CDR3 nucleotides: TGTGCCAGCAGTTACCGCGGCACAGATACGCAGTATTTT. As protein: CASSYRGTDTQYF. The V and J genes are TRBV6-5 and TRBJ2-3; D is uncertain. Germline V CDR1 and CDR2: MNHEY, SVGAGI. This CDR3 comprises 13 residues. V dropped 2 bases and J dropped 1 base, with 4 bases sitting between them.